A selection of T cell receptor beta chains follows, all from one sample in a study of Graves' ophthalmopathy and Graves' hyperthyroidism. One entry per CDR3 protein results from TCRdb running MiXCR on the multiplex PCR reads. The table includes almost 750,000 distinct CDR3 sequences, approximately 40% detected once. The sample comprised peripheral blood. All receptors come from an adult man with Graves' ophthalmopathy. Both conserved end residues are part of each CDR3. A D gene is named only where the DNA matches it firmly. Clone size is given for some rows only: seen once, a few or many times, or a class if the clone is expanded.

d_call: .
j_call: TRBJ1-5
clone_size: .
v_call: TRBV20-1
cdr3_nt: TGCAGTGCTAGAGATTCGGGAAAACCAGATCAGCCCCAGCATTTT
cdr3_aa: CSARDSGKPDQPQHF

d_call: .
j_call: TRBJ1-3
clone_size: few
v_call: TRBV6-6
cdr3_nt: TGTGCCGTCCAAAGGGAGGGAAACACCATATATTTT
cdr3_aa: CAVQREGNTIYF

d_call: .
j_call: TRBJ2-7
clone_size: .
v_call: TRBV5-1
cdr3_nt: TGTGCCAGCAGCTTGTATCTCCACGGCGGAACCTACGAGCAGCACTTC
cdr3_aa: CASSLYLHGGTYEQHF

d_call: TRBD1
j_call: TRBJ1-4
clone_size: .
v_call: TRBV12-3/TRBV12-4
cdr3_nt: TGTGCCAGCAGTTCCACAGGGGGCCAACTTTTGCGAAAGGAAAAACTGTTTTTT
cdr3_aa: CASSSTGGQLLRKEKLFF

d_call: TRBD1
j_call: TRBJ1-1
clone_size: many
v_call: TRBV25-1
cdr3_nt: TGTGCCAGCGCTCCTAACAGGGGGCGAGGAACTGAAGCTTTCTTT
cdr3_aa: CASAPNRGRGTEAFF

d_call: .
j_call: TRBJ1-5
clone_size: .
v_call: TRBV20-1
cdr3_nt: TGCAGTGCTACCATTTCGGCGATCAGGGGACAGCCCCAGCATTTT
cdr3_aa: CSATISAIRGQPQHF

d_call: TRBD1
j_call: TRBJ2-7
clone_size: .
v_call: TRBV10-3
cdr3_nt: TGTGCCATCAGTGAGTCGCCGGGACAGGAAACCTACGAGCAGTACTTC
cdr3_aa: CAISESPGQETYEQYF

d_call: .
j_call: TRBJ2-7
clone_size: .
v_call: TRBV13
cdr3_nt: TGTGCCAGCTCACCTATGGCCCATGAAGAGCAGTACTTC
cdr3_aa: CASSPMAHEEQYF

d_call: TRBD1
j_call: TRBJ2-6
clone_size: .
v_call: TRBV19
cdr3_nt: TGTGCCAGTAGTACGCGGACAGGGGGCAACGTCCTGACTTTC
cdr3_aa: CASSTRTGGNVLTF

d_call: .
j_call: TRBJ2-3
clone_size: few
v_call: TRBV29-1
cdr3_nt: TGCAGCGTTGTGGGTTCCACAGATACGCAGTATTTT
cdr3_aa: CSVVGSTDTQYF

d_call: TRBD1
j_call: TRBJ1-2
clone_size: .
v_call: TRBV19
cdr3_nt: TGTGCCAGCAGCCCGTTGGGACAGGCTGGCTACACCTTC
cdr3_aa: CASSPLGQAGYTF

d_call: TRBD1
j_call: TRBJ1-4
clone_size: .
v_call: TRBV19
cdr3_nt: TGTGCCAGTAGTCCGTACCCCGGGACAGATGAAAAACTGTTTTTT
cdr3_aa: CASSPYPGTDEKLFF

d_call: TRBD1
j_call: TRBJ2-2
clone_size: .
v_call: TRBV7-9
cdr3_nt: TGTGCCAGCAGCCCGTCGGACAGGGCAACTAACACCGGGGAGCTGTTTTTT
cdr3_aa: CASSPSDRATNTGELFF

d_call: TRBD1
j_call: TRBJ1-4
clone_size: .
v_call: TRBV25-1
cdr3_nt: TGTGCCAGCAGGGCCCCAGGGGGGGCTAATGAAAAACTGTTTTTT
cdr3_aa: CASRAPGGANEKLFF

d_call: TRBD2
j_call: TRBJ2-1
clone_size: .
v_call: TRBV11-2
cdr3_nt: TGTGCCAGCAGCTTAGTTAGCGGGGGGCAGTTCTTC
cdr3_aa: CASSLVSGGQFF

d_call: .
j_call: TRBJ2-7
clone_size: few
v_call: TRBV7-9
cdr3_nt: TGTGCCAGCAGCTCCGGGACGGTGTACTACGAGCAGTACTTC
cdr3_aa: CASSSGTVYYEQYF

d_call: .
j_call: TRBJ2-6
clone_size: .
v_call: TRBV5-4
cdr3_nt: TGTGCCAGCAGCTTGGCCGGGCCTGGGGCCAACGTCCTGACTTTC
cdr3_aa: CASSLAGPGANVLTF

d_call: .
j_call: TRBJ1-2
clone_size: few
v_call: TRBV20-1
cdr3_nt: TGCAGTGCTAGAGAAGACACCCATCGATCTGGCTACACCTTC
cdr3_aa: CSAREDTHRSGYTF

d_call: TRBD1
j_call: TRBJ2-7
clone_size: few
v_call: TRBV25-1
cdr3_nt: TGTGCCAGCAGCCGAACGGGACAGACCTACGAGCAGTACTTC
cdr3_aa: CASSRTGQTYEQYF

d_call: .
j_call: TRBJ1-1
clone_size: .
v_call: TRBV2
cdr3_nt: TGTGCCAGCAGTGATGTCAAGTTGACTGGCACTGAAGCTTTCTTT
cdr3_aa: CASSDVKLTGTEAFF

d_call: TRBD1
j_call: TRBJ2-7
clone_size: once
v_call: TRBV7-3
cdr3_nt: TGTGCCAGCAGCTACTCCCAGGAGACAGGGACCCTCTACGAGCAGTACTTC
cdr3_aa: CASSYSQETGTLYEQYF

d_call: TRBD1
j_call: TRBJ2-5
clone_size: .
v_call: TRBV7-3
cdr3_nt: TGTGCCAGCAGCTCGGACAGGGAGGCAGAGACCCAGTACTTC
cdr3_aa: CASSSDREAETQYF

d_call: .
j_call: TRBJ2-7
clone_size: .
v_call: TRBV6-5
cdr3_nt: TGTGCCATCAGCTCGACGTTCTACGAGCAGTACTTC
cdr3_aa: CAISSTFYEQYF

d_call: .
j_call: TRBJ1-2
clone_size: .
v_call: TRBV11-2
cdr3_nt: TGTGCCAGCAGCTCATACAGGGTCGGCGGCTACACCTTC
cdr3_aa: CASSSYRVGGYTF

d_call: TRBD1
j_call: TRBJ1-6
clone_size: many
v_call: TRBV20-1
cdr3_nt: TGCAGTGCTAGGGGACAGAATTCACCCCTCCACTTT
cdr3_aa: CSARGQNSPLHF

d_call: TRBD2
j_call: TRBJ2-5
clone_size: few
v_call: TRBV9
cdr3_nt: TGTGCCAGCAGCGTAGGGCTAGCGGGGGAAAAAGAGACCCAGTACTTC
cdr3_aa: CASSVGLAGEKETQYF

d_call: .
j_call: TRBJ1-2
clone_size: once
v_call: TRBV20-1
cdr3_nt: TGCAGTGCTCACAAAGACGGTCAGGGTGACTACACCTTC
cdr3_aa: CSAHKDGQGDYTF

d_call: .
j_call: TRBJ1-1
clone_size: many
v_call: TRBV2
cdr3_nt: TGTGCCAGCAGTCCTCTTGAGTCCACTGAAGCTTTCTTT
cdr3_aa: CASSPLESTEAFF

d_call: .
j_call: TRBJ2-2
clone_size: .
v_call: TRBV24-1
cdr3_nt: TGTGCCACCTCTGGGGCGGGATCTACGAACACCGGGGAGCTGTTTTTT
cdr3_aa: CATSGAGSTNTGELFF

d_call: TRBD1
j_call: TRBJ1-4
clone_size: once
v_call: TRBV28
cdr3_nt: TGTGCCAGCAGACAGGGGGAAACTAATGAAAAACTGTTTTTT
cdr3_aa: CASRQGETNEKLFF

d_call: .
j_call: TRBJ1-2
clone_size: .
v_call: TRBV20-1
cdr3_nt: TGCAGTGCTACCGGCGGACAGACAAAGAACTATGGCTACACCTTC
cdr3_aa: CSATGGQTKNYGYTF

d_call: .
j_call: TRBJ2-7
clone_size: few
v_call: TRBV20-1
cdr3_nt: TGCAGTGCTAGAGAGTTACTCCGCACCTACGAGCAGTACTTC
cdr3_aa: CSARELLRTYEQYF

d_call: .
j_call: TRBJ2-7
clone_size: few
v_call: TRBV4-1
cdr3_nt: TGCGCCAGCAGCCAAGGAAGGCCCTACGAGCAGTACTTC
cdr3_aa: CASSQGRPYEQYF

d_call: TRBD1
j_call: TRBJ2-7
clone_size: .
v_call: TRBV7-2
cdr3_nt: TGTGCCAGCAGCTTGAACAGGGGGCCGGGAGAGCAGTACTTC
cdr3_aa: CASSLNRGPGEQYF

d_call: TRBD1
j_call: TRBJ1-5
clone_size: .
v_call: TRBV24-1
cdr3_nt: TGTGCCAGCTCACCAGGACAGGCTGATCAGCCCCAGCATTTT
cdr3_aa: CASSPGQADQPQHF

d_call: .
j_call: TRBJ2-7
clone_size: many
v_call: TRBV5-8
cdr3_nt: TGTGCCAGCAGCTTGGCCAGGGGTGTCGCCTTC
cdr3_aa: CASSLARGVAF

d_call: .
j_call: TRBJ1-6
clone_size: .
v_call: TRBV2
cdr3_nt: TGTGCCAGCAGTGCAACACAAGCCAATTCACCCCTCCACTTT
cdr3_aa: CASSATQANSPLHF

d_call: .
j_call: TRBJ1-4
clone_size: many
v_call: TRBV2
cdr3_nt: TGTGCCTGGGCCGGGACAACTCATGAAAAACTGTTTTTT
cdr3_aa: CAWAGTTHEKLFF

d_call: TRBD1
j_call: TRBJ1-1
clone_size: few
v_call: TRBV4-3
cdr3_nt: TGCGCCAGCAGCCAAGGGGACAGGGTAGAAGCTTTCTTT
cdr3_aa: CASSQGDRVEAFF

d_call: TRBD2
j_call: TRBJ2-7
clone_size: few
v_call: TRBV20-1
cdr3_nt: TGCAGTGCTAGTCCCGGGACTAGCTACGAGCAGTACTTC
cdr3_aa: CSASPGTSYEQYF

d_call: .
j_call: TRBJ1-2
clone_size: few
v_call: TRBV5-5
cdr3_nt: TGTGCCAGCAGGCCGGGACTAGGCTATGGCTACACCTTC
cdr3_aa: CASRPGLGYGYTF

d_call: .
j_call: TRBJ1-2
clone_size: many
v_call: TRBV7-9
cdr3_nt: TGTGCCAGCAGCTTATCAAGGGATGGCTACACCTTC
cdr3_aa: CASSLSRDGYTF

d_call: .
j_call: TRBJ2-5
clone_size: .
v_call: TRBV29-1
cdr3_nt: TGCAGCGCTGCAGGGGCCGCCTTACAAGAGACCCAGTACTTC
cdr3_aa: CSAAGAALQETQYF

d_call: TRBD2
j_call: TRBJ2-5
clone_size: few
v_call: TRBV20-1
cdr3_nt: TGCAGTGCTAGGCTCCGTAGCGGGGGATTCCAAGAGACCCAGTACTTC
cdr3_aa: CSARLRSGGFQETQYF

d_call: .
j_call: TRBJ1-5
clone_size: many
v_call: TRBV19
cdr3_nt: TGTGCCAGTAGTATAGACAGCCGCATGAATCAGCCCCAGCATTTT
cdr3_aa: CASSIDSRMNQPQHF

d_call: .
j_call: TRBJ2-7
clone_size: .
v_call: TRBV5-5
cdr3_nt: TGTGCCGGACAGCCTGCCTACGAGCAGTACTTC
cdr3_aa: CAGQPAYEQYF